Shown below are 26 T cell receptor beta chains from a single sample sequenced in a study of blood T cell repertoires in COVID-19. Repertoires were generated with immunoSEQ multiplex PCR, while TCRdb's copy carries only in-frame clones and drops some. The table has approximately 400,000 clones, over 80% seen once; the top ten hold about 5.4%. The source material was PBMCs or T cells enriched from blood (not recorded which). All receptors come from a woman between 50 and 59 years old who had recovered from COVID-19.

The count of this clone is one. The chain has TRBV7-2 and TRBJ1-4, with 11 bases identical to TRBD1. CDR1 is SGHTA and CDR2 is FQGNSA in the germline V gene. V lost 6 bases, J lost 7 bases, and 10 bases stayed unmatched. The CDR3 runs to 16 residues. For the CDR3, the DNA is TGTGCCAGCAGTAAACAATCCGGGACAGGGGGTGAAAAACTGTTTTTT. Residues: CASSKQSGTGGEKLFF.

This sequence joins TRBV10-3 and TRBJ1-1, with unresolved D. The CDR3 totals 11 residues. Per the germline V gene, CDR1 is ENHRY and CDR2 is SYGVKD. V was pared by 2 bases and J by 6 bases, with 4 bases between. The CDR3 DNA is TGTGCCATCAGTGAGGAGGCTGAAGCTTTCTTT. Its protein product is CAISEEAEAFF.

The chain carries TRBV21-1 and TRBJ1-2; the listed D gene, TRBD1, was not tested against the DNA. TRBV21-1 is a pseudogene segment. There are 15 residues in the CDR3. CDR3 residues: CASSKVNRGIYGYTF. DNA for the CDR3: TGTGCCAGCAGCAAAGTTAACAGGGGGATCTATGGCTACACCTTC.

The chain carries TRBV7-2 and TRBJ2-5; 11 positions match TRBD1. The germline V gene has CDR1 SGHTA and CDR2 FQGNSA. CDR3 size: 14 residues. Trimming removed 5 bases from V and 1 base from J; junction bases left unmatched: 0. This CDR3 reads CASSGQGAQETQYF. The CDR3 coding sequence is TGTGCCAGCAGCGGACAGGGGGCCCAAGAGACCCAGTACTTC. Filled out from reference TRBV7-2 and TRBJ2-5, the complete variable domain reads GAGVSQSPSNKVTEKGKDVELRCDPISGHTALYWYRQSLGQGLEFLIYFQGNSAPDKSGLPSDRFSAERTGGSVSTLTIQRTQQEDSAVYLCASSGQGAQETQYFGPGTRLLVL.

CDR3 in amino acids: CASSPRPQGLGTQYF. Here the CDR3 DNA reads TGTGCCAGCAGTCCAAGGCCACAGGGGCTTGGGACCCAGTACTTC. The chain employs TRBV6-5 and TRBJ2-5; TRBD1 matches 7 bases. J was trimmed by 7 bases and V by 5 bases; bases with no gene match: 13. The germline gives CDR1 MNHEY, CDR2 SVGAGI. The CDR3 extends over 15 amino acids.

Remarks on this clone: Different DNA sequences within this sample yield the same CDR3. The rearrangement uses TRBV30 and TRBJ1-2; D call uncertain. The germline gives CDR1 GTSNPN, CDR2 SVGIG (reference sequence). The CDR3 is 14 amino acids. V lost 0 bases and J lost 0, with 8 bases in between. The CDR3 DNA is TGTGCCTGGAGTGTACGCAGGACTAACTATGGCTACACCTTC. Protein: CAWSVRRTNYGYTF. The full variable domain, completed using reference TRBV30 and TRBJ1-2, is SQTIHQWPATLVQPVGSPLSLECTVEGTSNPNLYWYRQAAGRGLQLLFYSVGIGQISSEVPQNLSASRPQDRQFILSSKKLLLSDSGFYLCAWSVRRTNYGYTFGSGTRLTVV.

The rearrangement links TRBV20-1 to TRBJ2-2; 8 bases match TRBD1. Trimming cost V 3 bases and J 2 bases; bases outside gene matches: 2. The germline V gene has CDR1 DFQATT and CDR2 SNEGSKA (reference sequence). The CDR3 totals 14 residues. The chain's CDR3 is CSASQGANTGELFF. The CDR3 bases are TGCAGTGCTAGTCAGGGGGCCAACACCGGGGAGCTGTTTTTT.

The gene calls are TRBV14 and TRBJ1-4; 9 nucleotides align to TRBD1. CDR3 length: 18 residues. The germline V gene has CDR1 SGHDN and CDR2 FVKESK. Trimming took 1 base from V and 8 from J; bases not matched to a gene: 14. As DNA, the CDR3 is TGTGCCAGCAGCCAAGCTCCAATAACCGGGACAGGGATCGAAAAACTGTTTTTT. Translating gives CASSQAPITGTGIEKLFF.

CDR3 bases: TGTGCCAGCAGCTTCAGACGGGACTATGGCTACACCTTC. Translated: CASSFRRDYGYTF. V is TRBV12-3 or TRBV12-4 and J is TRBJ1-2; no clear D gene. The CDR3 sequence is 13 residues long. V lost 6 bases and J 3 bases, leaving 11 bases between the germline ends.

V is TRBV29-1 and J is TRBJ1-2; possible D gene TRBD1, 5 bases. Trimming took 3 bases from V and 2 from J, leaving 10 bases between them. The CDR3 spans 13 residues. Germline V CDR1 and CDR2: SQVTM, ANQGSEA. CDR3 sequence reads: CSVEEQGNYGYTF. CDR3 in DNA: TGCAGCGTTGAGGAGCAGGGAAACTATGGCTACACCTTC.

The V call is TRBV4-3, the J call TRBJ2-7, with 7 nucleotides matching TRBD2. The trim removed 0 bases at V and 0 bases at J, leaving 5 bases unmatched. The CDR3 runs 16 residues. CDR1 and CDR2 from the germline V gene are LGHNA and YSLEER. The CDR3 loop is CASSQDTASGSYEQYF. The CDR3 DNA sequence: TGCGCCAGCAGCCAAGATACCGCTAGCGGCTCCTACGAGCAGTACTTC.

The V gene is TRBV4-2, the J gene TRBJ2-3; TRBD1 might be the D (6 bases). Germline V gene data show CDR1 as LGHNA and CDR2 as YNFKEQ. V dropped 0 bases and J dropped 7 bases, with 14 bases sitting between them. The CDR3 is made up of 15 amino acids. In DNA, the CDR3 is TGTGCCAGCAGCCAAGAACGACAGGTCCCCAATACGCAGTATTTT. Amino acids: CASSQERQVPNTQYF.

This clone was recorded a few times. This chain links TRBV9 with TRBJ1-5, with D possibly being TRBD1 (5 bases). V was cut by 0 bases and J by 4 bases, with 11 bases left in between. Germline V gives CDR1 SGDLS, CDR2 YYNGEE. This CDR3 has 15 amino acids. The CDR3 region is CASSVGLGANQPQHF. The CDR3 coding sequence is TGTGCCAGCAGCGTAGGTTTAGGGGCGAATCAGCCCCAGCATTTT.

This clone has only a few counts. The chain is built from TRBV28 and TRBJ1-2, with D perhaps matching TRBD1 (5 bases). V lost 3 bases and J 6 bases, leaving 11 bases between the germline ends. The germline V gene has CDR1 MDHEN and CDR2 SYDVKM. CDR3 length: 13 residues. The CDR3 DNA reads TGTGCCAGCAGTTTTGACAGAGTGAATGGCTACACCTTC. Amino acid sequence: CASSFDRVNGYTF.

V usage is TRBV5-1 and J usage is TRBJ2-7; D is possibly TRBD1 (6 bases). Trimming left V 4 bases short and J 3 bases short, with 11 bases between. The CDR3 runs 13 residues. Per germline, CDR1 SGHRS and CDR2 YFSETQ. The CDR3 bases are TGCGCCAGCAGCCTGGACAGAGACTACGAGCAGTACTTC. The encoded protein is CASSLDRDYEQYF. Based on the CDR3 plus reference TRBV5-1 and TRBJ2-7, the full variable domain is KAGVTQTPRYLIKTRGQQVTLSCSPISGHRSVSWYQQTPGQGLQFLFEYFSETQRNKGNFPGRFSGRQFSNSRSEMNVSTLELGDSALYLCASSLDRDYEQYFGPGTRLTVT.

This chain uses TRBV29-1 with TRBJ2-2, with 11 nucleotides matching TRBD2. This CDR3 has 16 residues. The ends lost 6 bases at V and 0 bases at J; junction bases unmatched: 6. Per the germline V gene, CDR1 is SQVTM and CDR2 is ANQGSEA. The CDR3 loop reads CSVRTSGGSNTGELFF. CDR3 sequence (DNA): TGCAGCGTACGCACTAGCGGGGGATCGAACACCGGGGAGCTGTTTTTT.

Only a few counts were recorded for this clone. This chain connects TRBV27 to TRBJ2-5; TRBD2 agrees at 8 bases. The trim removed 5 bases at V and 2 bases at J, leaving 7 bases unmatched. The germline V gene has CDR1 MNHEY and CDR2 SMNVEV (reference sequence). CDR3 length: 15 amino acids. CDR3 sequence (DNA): TGTGCCAGCAGTACCCTAATAGCGGGGCAAGAGACCCAGTACTTC. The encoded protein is CASSTLIAGQETQYF.

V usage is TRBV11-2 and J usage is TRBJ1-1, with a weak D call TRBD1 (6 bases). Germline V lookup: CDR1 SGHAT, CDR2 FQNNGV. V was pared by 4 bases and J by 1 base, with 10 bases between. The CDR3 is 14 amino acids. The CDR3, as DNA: TGTGCCAGCAGCTCCGTACAGGGGAACACTGAAGCTTTCTTT. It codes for CASSSVQGNTEAFF.

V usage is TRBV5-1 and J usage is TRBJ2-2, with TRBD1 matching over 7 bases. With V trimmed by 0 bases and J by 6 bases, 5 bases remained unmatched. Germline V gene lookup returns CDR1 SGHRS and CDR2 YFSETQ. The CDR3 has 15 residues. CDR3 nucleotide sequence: TGCGCCAGCAGCTTGGCCCCAGGGGGTCCCGGGGAGCTGTTTTTT. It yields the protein CASSLAPGGPGELFF.

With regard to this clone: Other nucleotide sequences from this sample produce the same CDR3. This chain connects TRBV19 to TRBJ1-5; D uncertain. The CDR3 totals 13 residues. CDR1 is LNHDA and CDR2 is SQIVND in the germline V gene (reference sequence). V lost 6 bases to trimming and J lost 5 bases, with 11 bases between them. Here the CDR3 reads CASSLGRDQPQHF. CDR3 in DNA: TGTGCCAGTAGCCTCGGGCGGGATCAGCCCCAGCATTTT.

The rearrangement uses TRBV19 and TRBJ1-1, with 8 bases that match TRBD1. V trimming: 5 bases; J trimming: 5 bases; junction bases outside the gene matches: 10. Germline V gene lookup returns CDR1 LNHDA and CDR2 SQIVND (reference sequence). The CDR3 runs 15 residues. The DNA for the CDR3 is TGTGCCAGTAGTTCGCCAGGGGGCTTGAGTACTGAAGCTTTCTTT. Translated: CASSSPGGLSTEAFF. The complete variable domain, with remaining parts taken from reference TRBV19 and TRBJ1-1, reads DGGITQSPKYLFRKEGQNVTLSCEQNLNHDAMYWYRQDPGQGLRLIYYSQIVNDFQKGDIAEGYSVSREKKESFPLTVTSAQKNPTAFYLCASSSPGGLSTEAFFGQGTRLTVV.

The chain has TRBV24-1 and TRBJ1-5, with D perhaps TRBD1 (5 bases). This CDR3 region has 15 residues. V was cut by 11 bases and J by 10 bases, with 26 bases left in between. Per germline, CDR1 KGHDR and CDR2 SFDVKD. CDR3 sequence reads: CAIASPGGDGRPQHF. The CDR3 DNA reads TGTGCCATCGCCTCTCCGGGCGGGGACGGTCGACCCCAGCATTTT.

The CDR3 nucleotides read TGTGCCAGCAGCCCGGGACTAGCGTCGTGGGAGCAGTACTTC. Its protein is CASSPGLASWEQYF. This chain links TRBV7-3 with TRBJ2-7; TRBD2 agrees at 10 bases. V shed 5 bases, J shed 7 bases, and the junction held 8 bases outside the gene matches. The CDR3 is 14 amino acids. CDR1 and CDR2 (germline): SGHTA, FQGTGA. The full variable domain, completed using reference TRBV7-3 and TRBJ2-7, is GAGVSQTPSNKVTEKGKYVELRCDPISGHTALYWYRQSLGQGPEFLIYFQGTGAADDSGLPNDRFFAVRPEGSVSTLKIQRTERGDSAVYLCASSPGLASWEQYFGPGTRLTVT.

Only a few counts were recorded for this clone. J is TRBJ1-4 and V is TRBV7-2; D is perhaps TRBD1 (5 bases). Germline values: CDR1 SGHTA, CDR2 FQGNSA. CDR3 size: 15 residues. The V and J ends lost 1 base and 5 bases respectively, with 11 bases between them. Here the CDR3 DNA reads TGTGCCAGCAGCTTAGGATGGGGCGCGAATGAAAAACTGTTTTTT. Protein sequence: CASSLGWGANEKLFF.

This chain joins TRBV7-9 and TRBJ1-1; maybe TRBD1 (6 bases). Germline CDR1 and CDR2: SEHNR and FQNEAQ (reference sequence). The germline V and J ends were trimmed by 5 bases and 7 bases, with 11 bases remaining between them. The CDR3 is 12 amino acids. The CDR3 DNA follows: TGTGCCAGCAGCCTGGACAGTTTTGAAGCTTTCTTT. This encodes CASSLDSFEAFF.

CDR3 in amino acids: CARSELAKNIQYF. The DNA of the CDR3 is TGTGCCAGGTCGGAGCTAGCCAAAAACATTCAGTACTTC. The chain employs TRBV7-2 and TRBJ2-4; the D is unclear. Trimming shortened V by 9 bases and J by 0 bases, and 9 bases separated the two germline ends. From germline, CDR1 is SGHTA and CDR2 FQGNSA. This CDR3 has 13 amino acids.